This T cell receptor beta chain is from a study of cytomegalovirus exposure and HLA in healthy donors. Findings of the study overall: TCR clusters originating in the first cohort tended to co-occur in the 120 validation repertoires, according to a later analysis. In vitro assays verified that three CMV-associated chains recognized CMV antigens specifically. Cytomegalovirus association was assigned to about 150 TCR beta chains.

The donors were part of the roughly 130-subject validation cohort, which stood apart from the roughly 640-subject first cohort. Turning to this clone: Its antigen is unknown.

Repertoires were generated with immunoSEQ multiplex PCR, while TCRdb's copy carries only in-frame clones and drops some. The data hold approximately 230,000 clones, with about 90% observed a single time. CDR3 length equals 15 residues. CDR1 SGHTA and CDR2 FQGNSA come from the germline V gene. V dropped 5 bases and J dropped 4; count of bases not matched to a gene: 8. The chain recombines TRBV7-2 with TRBJ2-5; 9 bases line up with TRBD2. The sequencing input was PBMCs. This TCR came from a man younger than 35 in good health and CMV-seropositive. CDR3 nucleotides: TGTGCCAGCAGCCAAGGAGCGGGAGGAAGAGAGACCCAGTACTTC. Amino acids: CASSQGAGGRETQYF.